The clone carrying this T cell receptor beta chain was picked up many times. This sample is part of a study of T cells in Graves' hyperthyroidism and ophthalmopathy. Researchers took RNA transcripts and amplified the TCR beta CDR3 regions from them. The TCR CDR3 first-round RT-PCR relied on the HTBI primer set. TCRdb itself ran the multiplex PCR reads through MiXCR, one entry per CDR3 protein. The sample records 250,000 to 300,000 distinct CDR3 sequences, 14% to 15% being singletons. The CDR3 contains 12 residues. Between the trimmed V and J ends, which lost 2 bases and 10 bases, there was a span of 14 bases. Germline V CDR1 and CDR2: GTSNPN, SVGIG (reference sequence).

This TCR was sampled from a woman between 35 and 50 years old with Graves' hyperthyroidism that later progressed to Graves' ophthalmopathy. The sequenced material came from blood. The chain recombines TRBV30 with TRBJ1-1; D perhaps matches TRBD1 (5 bases). CDR3 protein: CAWSRQGMGAFF. The CDR3 bases are TGTGCCTGGAGTCGTCAGGGTATGGGAGCTTTCTTT.